This T cell receptor (beta chain) was recorded in a study of blood T cell repertoires in COVID-19. Whole-study context: T cells, B-cell-depleted T cells, or PBMCs supplied cDNA or gDNA.

There are 15 residues in the CDR3. CDR1 is KGHSH and CDR2 is LQKENI in the germline V gene. Trimming took 0 bases from V and 5 from J; bases not matched to a gene: 5. The method was immunoSEQ multiplex PCR; TCRdb's version includes in-frame clones alone and lacks a portion of them. This table has approximately 300,000 clones, around 86% appearing once. The sequenced material came from peripheral blood. The TCR comes from a man aged 45 to 65 with active or convalescent COVID-19. The chain carries TRBV18 and TRBJ2-5, with TRBD1 identical over 8 bases. The CDR3 is CASSPPSDRVETQYF. CDR3 bases: TGTGCCAGCTCACCACCGTCGGACAGGGTTGAGACCCAGTACTTC.